This TCR beta chain was sequenced during a study of T-cell reconstitution after alpha-beta-depleted transplantation in children. For TCRbeta, the library was prepared with unique molecular identifiers. TCRdb recomputed calls from the PCR reads with MiXCR, one row per CDR3 protein. This table has about 690,000 distinct CDR3 sequences, roughly 17% appearing once. This clonotype was seen at least ten times. V lost 6 bases and J lost 9, with 17 bases in between. The CDR3 covers 12 residues. Looked up from germline, CDR1 is DFQATT and CDR2 is SNEGSKA (reference sequence). The sequenced sample was PBMCs from the stem cell graft donor, obtained from the stem cell graft. The rearrangement links TRBV20-1 to TRBJ1-2; D is undetermined. The source of this sequence is a human donor who donated a stem cell graft to a child with acute myeloid leukemia. CDR3 in DNA: TGCAGTGCCCCGTTGGCCTTCGGAAGCTACACCTTC. Translated, it gives CSAPLAFGSYTF.